This TCR beta chain derives from a study of blood T cell repertoires in COVID-19. The wider study: In each case, the material was cDNA or gDNA derived from T cells, B-cell-depleted T cells, or PBMCs.

Seattle patients were enrolled while actively infected and followed longitudinally. Profiled with immunoSEQ multiplex PCR; TCRdb holds only in-frame clones, not every one. The repertoire has approximately 70,000 clones, roughly nine tenths of them found once; the top ten carry more than 5.5%. This CDR3 has 12 amino acids. J gave up 6 bases and V 6 bases, and 0 bases lay outside the gene matches. Germline V gene data show CDR1 as MNHEY and CDR2 as SMNVEV (reference sequence). What was sequenced was peripheral blood. This chain uses TRBV27 with TRBJ2-1, with TRBD2 identical over 9 bases. The clonotype comes from a middle-aged man with COVID-19, enrolled during active disease. CDR3 amino acids: CASRAGGNEQFF. CDR3 sequence (DNA): TGTGCCAGCAGAGCGGGGGGCAATGAGCAGTTCTTC.